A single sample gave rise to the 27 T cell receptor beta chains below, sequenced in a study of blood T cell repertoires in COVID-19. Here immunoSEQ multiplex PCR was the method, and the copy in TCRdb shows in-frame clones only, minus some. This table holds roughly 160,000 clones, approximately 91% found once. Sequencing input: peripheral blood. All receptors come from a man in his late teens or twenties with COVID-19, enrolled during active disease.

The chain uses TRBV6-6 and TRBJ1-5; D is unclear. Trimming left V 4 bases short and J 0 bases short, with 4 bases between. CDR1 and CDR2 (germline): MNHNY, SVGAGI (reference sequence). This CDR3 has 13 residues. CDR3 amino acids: CASSSFSNQPQHF. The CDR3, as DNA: TGTGCCAGCAGTTCGTTTAGCAATCAGCCCCAGCATTTT.

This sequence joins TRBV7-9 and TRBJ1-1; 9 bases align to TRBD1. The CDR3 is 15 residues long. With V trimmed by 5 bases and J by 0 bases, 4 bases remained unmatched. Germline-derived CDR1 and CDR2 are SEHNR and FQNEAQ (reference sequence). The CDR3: CASSEGQGLNTEAFF. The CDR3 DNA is TGTGCCAGCAGCGAGGGACAGGGCCTGAACACTGAAGCTTTCTTT.

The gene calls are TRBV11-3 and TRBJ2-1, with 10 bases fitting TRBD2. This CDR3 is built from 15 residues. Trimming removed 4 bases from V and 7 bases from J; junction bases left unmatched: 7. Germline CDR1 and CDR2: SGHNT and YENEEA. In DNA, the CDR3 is TGTGCCAGCAGCTCGAGCGGGAGGGCTCGGAATGAGCAGTTCTTC. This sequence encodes CASSSSGRARNEQFF.

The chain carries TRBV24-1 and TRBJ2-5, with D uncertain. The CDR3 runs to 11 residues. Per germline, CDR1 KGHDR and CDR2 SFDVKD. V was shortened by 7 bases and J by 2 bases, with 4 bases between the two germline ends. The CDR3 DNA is TGTGCCACCAGCCAGCAAGAGACCCAGTACTTC. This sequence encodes CATSQQETQYF.

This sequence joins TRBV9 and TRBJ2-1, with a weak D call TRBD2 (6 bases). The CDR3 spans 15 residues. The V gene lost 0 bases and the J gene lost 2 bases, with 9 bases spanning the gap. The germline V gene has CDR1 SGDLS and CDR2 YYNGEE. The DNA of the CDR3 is TGTGCCAGCAGCGTAGGGGGGGACCCCTACAATGAGCAGTTCTTC. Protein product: CASSVGGDPYNEQFF.

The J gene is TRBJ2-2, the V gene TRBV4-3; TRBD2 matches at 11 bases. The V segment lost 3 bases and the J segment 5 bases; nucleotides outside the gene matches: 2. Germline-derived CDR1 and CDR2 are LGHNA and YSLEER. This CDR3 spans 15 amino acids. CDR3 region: CASSQLAGGTGELFF. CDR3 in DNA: TGCGCCAGCAGCCAGCTAGCGGGAGGAACCGGGGAGCTGTTTTTT.

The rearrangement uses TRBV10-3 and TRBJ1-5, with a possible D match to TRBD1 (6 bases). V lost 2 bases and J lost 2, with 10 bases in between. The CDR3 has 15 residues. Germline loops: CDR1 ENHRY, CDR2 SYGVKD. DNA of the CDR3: TGTGCCATCAGTGAGATAGCAGGGGGCAATCAGCCCCAGCATTTT. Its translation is CAISEIAGGNQPQHF.

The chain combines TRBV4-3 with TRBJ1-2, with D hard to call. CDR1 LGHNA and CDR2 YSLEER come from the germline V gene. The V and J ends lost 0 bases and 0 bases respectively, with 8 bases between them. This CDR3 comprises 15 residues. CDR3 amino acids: CASSQDEQANYGYTF. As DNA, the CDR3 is TGCGCCAGCAGCCAAGATGAACAAGCTAACTATGGCTACACCTTC.

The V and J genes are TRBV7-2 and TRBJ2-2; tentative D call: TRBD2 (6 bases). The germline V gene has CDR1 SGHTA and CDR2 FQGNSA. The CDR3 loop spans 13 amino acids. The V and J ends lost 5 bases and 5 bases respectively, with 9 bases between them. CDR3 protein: CASSRRATGELFF. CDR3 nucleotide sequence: TGTGCCAGCAGCAGGAGGGCGACCGGGGAGCTGTTTTTT.

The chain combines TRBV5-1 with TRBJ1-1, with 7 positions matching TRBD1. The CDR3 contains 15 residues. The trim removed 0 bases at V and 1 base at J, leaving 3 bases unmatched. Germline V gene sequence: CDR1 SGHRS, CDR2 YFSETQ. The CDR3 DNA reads TGCGCCAGCAGCTTGGCAGGACAGGAGAACACTGAAGCTTTCTTT. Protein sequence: CASSLAGQENTEAFF. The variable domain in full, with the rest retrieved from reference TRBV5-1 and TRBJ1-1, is KAGVTQTPRYLIKTRGQQVTLSCSPISGHRSVSWYQQTPGQGLQFLFEYFSETQRNKGNFPGRFSGRQFSNSRSEMNVSTLELGDSALYLCASSLAGQENTEAFFGQGTRLTVV.

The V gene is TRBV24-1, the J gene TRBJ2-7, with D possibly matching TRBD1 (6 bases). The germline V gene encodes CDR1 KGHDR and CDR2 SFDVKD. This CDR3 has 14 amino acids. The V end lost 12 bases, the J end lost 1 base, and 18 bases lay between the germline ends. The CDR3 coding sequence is TGTGCCTCAGGGGCCGGGGCCCCATCCTACGAGCAGTACTTC. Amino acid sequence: CASGAGAPSYEQYF.

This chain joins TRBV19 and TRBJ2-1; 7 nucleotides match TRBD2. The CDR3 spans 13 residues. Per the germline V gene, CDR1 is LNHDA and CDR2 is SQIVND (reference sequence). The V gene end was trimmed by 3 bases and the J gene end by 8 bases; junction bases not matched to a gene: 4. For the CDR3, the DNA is TGTGCCAGTAGTATTGTGGGGGGGGATGAGCAGTTCTTC. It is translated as CASSIVGGDEQFF. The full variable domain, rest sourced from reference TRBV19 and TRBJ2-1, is DGGITQSPKYLFRKEGQNVTLSCEQNLNHDAMYWYRQDPGQGLRLIYYSQIVNDFQKGDIAEGYSVSREKKESFPLTVTSAQKNPTAFYLCASSIVGGDEQFFGPGTRLTVL.

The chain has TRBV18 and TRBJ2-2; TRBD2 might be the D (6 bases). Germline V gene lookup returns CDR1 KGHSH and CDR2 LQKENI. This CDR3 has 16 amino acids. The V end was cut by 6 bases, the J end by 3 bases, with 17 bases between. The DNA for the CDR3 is TGTGCCAGCTCCCAGACGGGGGTCGTTGACACCGGGGAGCTGTTTTTT. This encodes CASSQTGVVDTGELFF.

CDR3 loop: CASSGQAEWKSGYTF. CDR3 in DNA: TGTGCCAGCAGTGGGCAGGCCGAATGGAAAAGTGGCTACACCTTC. The rearrangement uses TRBV2 and TRBJ1-2; D remains unclear. Trimming left V 4 bases short and J 7 bases short, with 19 bases between. CDR3 size: 15 residues. The germline V gene encodes CDR1 SNHLY and CDR2 FYNNEI.

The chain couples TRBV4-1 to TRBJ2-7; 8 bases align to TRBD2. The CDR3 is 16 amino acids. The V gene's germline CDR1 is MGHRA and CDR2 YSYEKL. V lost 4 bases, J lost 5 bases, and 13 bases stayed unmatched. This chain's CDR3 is CASSPNKAGVTHEQYF. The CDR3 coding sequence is TGCGCCAGCAGCCCAAACAAAGCGGGAGTAACACACGAGCAGTACTTC.

CDR3 region: CASSSRQGQETQYF. The CDR3 DNA reads TGTGCCAGCAGCTCACGACAGGGGCAAGAGACCCAGTACTTC. The chain couples TRBV5-6 to TRBJ2-5, with TRBD1 matching 8 bases. The CDR3 has 14 residues. V lost 3 bases and J lost 2; bases outside the gene matches: 3. CDR1 SGHDT and CDR2 YYEEEE come from the germline V gene.

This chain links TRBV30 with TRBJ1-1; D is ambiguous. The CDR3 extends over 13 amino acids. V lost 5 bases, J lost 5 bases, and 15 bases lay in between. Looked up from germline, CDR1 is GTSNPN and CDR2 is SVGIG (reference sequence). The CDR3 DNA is TGTGCCTGGCAACGAGGGATTTCGACTGAAGCTTTCTTT. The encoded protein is CAWQRGISTEAFF.

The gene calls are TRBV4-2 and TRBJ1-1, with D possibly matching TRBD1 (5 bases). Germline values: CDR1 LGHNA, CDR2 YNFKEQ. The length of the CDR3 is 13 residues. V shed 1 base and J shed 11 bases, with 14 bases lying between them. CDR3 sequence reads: CASSQVSAGRAFF. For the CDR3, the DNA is TGTGCCAGCAGCCAAGTTTCTGCAGGGCGGGCTTTCTTT.

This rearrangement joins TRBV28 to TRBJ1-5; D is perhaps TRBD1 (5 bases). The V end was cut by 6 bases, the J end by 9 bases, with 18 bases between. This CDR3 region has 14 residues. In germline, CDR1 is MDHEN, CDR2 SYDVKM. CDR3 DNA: TGTGCCAGCAGGCGGGTCTTCGGGGGACGGCCCCAGCATTTT. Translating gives CASRRVFGGRPQHF. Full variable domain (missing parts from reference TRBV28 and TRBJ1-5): DVKVTQSSRYLVKRTGEKVFLECVQDMDHENMFWYRQDPGLGLRLIYFSYDVKMKEKGDIPEGYSVSREKKERFSLILESASTNQTSMYLCASRRVFGGRPQHFGDGTRLSIL.

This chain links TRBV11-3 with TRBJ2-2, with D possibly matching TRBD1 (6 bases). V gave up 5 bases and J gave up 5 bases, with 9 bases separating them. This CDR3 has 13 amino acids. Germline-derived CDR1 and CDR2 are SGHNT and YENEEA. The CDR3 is CASSDQGTGELFF. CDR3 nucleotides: TGTGCCAGCAGCGACCAGGGGACCGGGGAGCTGTTTTTT.

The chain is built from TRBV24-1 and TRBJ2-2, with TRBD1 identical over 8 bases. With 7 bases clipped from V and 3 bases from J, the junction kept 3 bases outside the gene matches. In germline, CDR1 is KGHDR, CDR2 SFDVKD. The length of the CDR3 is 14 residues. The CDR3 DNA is TGTGCCACCAGCCCACAGGGGGACACCGGGGAGCTGTTTTTT. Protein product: CATSPQGDTGELFF.

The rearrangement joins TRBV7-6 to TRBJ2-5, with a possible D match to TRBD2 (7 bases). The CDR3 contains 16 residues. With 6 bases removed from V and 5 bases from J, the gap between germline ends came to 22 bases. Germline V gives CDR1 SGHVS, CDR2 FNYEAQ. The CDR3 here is CASSRSGASRGETQYF. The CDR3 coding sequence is TGTGCCAGCAGTCGAAGCGGGGCTTCAAGGGGGGAGACCCAGTACTTC.

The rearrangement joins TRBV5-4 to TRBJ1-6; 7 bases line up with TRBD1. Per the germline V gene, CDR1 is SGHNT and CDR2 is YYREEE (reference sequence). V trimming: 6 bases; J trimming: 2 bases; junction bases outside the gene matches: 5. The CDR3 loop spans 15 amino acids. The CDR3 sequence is CASTLGTAYNSPLHF. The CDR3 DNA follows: TGTGCCAGCACCCTTGGGACAGCCTATAATTCACCCCTCCACTTT.

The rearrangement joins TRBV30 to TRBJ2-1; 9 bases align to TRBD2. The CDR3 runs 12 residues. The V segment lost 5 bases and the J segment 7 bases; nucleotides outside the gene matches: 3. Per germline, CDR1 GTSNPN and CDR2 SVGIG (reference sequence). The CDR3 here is CAWLAGLNEQFF. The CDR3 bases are TGTGCCTGGCTAGCGGGATTAAATGAGCAGTTCTTC.

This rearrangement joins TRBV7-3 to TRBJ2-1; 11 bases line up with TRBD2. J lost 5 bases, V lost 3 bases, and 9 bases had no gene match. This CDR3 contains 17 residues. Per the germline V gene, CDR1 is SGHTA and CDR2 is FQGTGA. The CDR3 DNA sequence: TGTGCCAGCAGCTTGTCCGTGGGACTAGCGGAAAACAATGAGCAGTTCTTC. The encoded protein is CASSLSVGLAENNEQFF.

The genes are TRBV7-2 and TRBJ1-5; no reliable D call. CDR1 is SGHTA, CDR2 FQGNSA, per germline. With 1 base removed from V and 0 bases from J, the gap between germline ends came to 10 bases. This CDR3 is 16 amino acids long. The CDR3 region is CASSLEVVYSNQPQHF. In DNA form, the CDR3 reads TGTGCCAGCAGCTTAGAAGTAGTCTATAGCAATCAGCCCCAGCATTTT.

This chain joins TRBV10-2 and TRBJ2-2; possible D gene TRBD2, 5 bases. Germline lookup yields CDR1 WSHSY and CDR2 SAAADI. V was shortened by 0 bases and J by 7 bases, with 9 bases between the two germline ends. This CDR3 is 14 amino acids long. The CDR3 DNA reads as TGCGCCAGCAGTGAGTCGAGGGCGGTCGGGGAGCTGTTTTTT. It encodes CASSESRAVGELFF.